Listed below are T cell receptor beta chains from one sample, sequenced in a study of memory CD8 T cells in hepatitis C reinfection. TCRdb keeps only in-frame clones here, not all; method: immunoSEQ multiplex PCR. The data contain about 2,300 clones, 70% to 90% of them singletons. The source material was naive CD8+ T cells sorted from blood. Every receptor here comes from a man aged 50-60 years with hepatitis C virus infection. CDR3s include the opening cysteine and the closing phenylalanine or tryptophan. D genes are given only for firm matches. Clone size is given for some rows only: seen once, a few or many times, or a class if the clone is expanded.

j_gene: TRBJ2-1; v_gene: TRBV7-3; d_gene: TRBD1; abundance: -; CDR3nt: TGTGCCAGCAGCTTAGAGGACAGGGCCGATGAGCAGTTCTTC; CDR3aa: CASSLEDRADEQFF
j_gene: TRBJ2-3; v_gene: TRBV5-1; d_gene: -; abundance: -; CDR3nt: TGCGCCAGCAGCTCGATGGACAGTTGGAGCACAGATACGCAGTATTTT; CDR3aa: CASSSMDSWSTDTQYF
j_gene: TRBJ2-7; v_gene: TRBV7-8; d_gene: -; abundance: -; CDR3nt: TGTGCCAGCAGCTCTTCACTACTAGGACGGGAGCGAAGCGAGCAGTACTTC; CDR3aa: CASSSSLLGRERSEQYF
j_gene: TRBJ1-1; v_gene: TRBV5-6; d_gene: TRBD1; abundance: -; CDR3nt: TGTGCCAGCAGCTTGGAGCCTGGCAGGGGGCTTAGGACGACTGAAGCTTTCTTT; CDR3aa: CASSLEPGRGLRTTEAFF
j_gene: TRBJ2-2; v_gene: TRBV30; d_gene: TRBD2; abundance: -; CDR3nt: TGTGCCTGGAGGTGGGAGGGAGACACCGGGGAGCTGTTTTTT; CDR3aa: CAWRWEGDTGELFF
j_gene: TRBJ2-2; v_gene: TRBV7-6; d_gene: TRBD1; abundance: -; CDR3nt: TGTGCCAGCAGCTTAGGACAGGGGGCAGGCGGGGAGCTGTTTTTT; CDR3aa: CASSLGQGAGGELFF
j_gene: TRBJ2-3; v_gene: TRBV12-5; d_gene: -; abundance: -; CDR3nt: TGTGCTAGTGGTACAAGCTTGGACGGGATCAGCACAGATACGCAGTATTTT; CDR3aa: CASGTSLDGISTDTQYF
j_gene: TRBJ1-2; v_gene: TRBV6-4; d_gene: TRBD1; abundance: -; CDR3nt: TGTGCCAGCAGTGATACGGACAGGGCCCTTAGGGGGGGCTACACCTTC; CDR3aa: CASSDTDRALRGGYTF
j_gene: TRBJ2-7; v_gene: TRBV27; d_gene: -; abundance: -; CDR3nt: TGTGCCAGCAGTTTAACCAGGGTCCACGAGCAGTACTTC; CDR3aa: CASSLTRVHEQYF
j_gene: TRBJ2-7; v_gene: TRBV1; d_gene: -; abundance: -; CDR3nt: TGCACCAGCAGCCAATTGATTAGCGGGAGGGTCAACGAGCAGTACTTC; CDR3aa: CTSSQLISGRVNEQYF
j_gene: TRBJ1-1; v_gene: TRBV27; d_gene: -; abundance: -; CDR3nt: TGTGCCAGCAGTTTAGGCCCGAACACTGAAGCTTTCTTT; CDR3aa: CASSLGPNTEAFF
j_gene: TRBJ2-3; v_gene: TRBV18; d_gene: TRBD1; abundance: -; CDR3nt: TGTGCCAGCTCACCCAGGGGGCAGAGCACAGATACGCAGTATTTT; CDR3aa: CASSPRGQSTDTQYF
j_gene: TRBJ2-1; v_gene: TRBV27; d_gene: -; abundance: -; CDR3nt: TGTGCCAGCTCGATTGGGCCCAATGAGCAGTTCTTC; CDR3aa: CASSIGPNEQFF
j_gene: TRBJ1-1; v_gene: TRBV7-9; d_gene: -; abundance: once; CDR3nt: TGTGCCAGCAGCTCTTGGACAGACATGAACACTGAAGCTTTCTTT; CDR3aa: CASSSWTDMNTEAFF
j_gene: TRBJ2-7; v_gene: TRBV19; d_gene: -; abundance: -; CDR3nt: TGTGCCAGTAGTATAGGAAGAGGTTACGAGCAGTACTTC; CDR3aa: CASSIGRGYEQYF
j_gene: TRBJ2-7; v_gene: TRBV28; d_gene: TRBD2; abundance: once; CDR3nt: TGTGCCAGCAGTCCGACTAGCACATACTACGAGCAGTACTTC; CDR3aa: CASSPTSTYYEQYF
j_gene: TRBJ2-3; v_gene: TRBV30; d_gene: -; abundance: -; CDR3nt: TGTGCCTGGGTGGGATGGGCGCCCGCCCCTCGGGGGACAGATACGCAGTATTTT; CDR3aa: CAWVGWAPAPRGTDTQYF
j_gene: TRBJ2-1; v_gene: TRBV9; d_gene: -; abundance: -; CDR3nt: TGTGCCAGCAGCTCCGACTACCATGAGCAGTTCTTC; CDR3aa: CASSSDYHEQFF
j_gene: TRBJ1-2; v_gene: TRBV7-2; d_gene: TRBD1; abundance: -; CDR3nt: TGTGCCAGCAGCTTATACACCGGGACAGGGGATGGCTACACCTTC; CDR3aa: CASSLYTGTGDGYTF
j_gene: TRBJ1-1; v_gene: TRBV4-1; d_gene: -; abundance: few; CDR3nt: TGCGCCAGCAGCCAGCAACGTCTGGGGGGCACTGAAGCTTTCTTT; CDR3aa: CASSQQRLGGTEAFF
j_gene: TRBJ2-7; v_gene: TRBV7-8; d_gene: -; abundance: -; CDR3nt: TGTGCCAGCAGCTCTTCATTACTAGGACGGGAGCGAAGCGAGCAGTACTTC; CDR3aa: CASSSSLLGRERSEQYF
j_gene: TRBJ2-7; v_gene: TRBV7-2; d_gene: TRBD2; abundance: -; CDR3nt: TGTGCCAGCTCGGTGGGGGGACTAGTTTACGAGCAGTACTTC; CDR3aa: CASSVGGLVYEQYF
j_gene: TRBJ2-7; v_gene: TRBV2; d_gene: -; abundance: -; CDR3nt: TGTGCCAGCAGTGATCTGGGAGTCGAGCAGTACTTC; CDR3aa: CASSDLGVEQYF
j_gene: TRBJ2-7; v_gene: TRBV7-9; d_gene: TRBD2; abundance: -; CDR3nt: TGTGCCAGCAGCCATGGGACTAGCGGGGCCTACGAGCAGTACTTC; CDR3aa: CASSHGTSGAYEQYF
j_gene: TRBJ2-7; v_gene: TRBV19; d_gene: TRBD1; abundance: -; CDR3nt: TGTGCCAGTAGTTCCGGGACAGGGGATTACGAGCAGTACTTC; CDR3aa: CASSSGTGDYEQYF
j_gene: TRBJ2-7; v_gene: TRBV6-5; d_gene: TRBD2; abundance: -; CDR3nt: TGTGCCAGCAGTTACTCGAGGGGACTAGCCTACGAGCAGTACTTC; CDR3aa: CASSYSRGLAYEQYF
j_gene: TRBJ2-3; v_gene: TRBV14; d_gene: TRBD2; abundance: -; CDR3nt: TGTGCCAGCAGCCAAGATGAGAGCGGGAGGGCCGCCGGCACAGATACGCAGTATTTT; CDR3aa: CASSQDESGRAAGTDTQYF
j_gene: TRBJ2-7; v_gene: TRBV7-8; d_gene: TRBD1; abundance: -; CDR3nt: TGTGCCAGCAGCCCCGGACAGGGAGACGAGCAGTACTTC; CDR3aa: CASSPGQGDEQYF
j_gene: TRBJ2-7; v_gene: TRBV29-1; d_gene: -; abundance: -; CDR3nt: TGCAGCGTTGAAACTGGCAGGGGTAACGAGCAGTACTTC; CDR3aa: CSVETGRGNEQYF
j_gene: TRBJ2-7; v_gene: TRBV9; d_gene: TRBD2; abundance: -; CDR3nt: TGTGCCAGCAGCCGCACTAGCGGGGCTTTCTACGAGCAGTACTTC; CDR3aa: CASSRTSGAFYEQYF
j_gene: TRBJ2-7; v_gene: TRBV5-4; d_gene: -; abundance: few; CDR3nt: TGTGCCAGCAGCTTGGAAGGGGGAGCCTACGAGCAGTACTTC; CDR3aa: CASSLEGGAYEQYF
j_gene: TRBJ2-7; v_gene: TRBV11-3; d_gene: -; abundance: -; CDR3nt: TGTGCCAGCAGCCCCGGGACCTACGAGCAGTACTTC; CDR3aa: CASSPGTYEQYF
j_gene: TRBJ1-2; v_gene: TRBV29-1; d_gene: -; abundance: -; CDR3nt: TGCAGCGTTGAAGGGGTCAGGGGAGCTAACTATGGCTACACCTTC; CDR3aa: CSVEGVRGANYGYTF
j_gene: TRBJ2-3; v_gene: TRBV28; d_gene: TRBD2; abundance: -; CDR3nt: TGTGCCAGCAGTTTAGGGGGGGGAGAAGATACGCAGTATTTT; CDR3aa: CASSLGGGEDTQYF
j_gene: TRBJ1-2; v_gene: TRBV4-1; d_gene: TRBD1; abundance: -; CDR3nt: TGCGCCAGCAGCCAAGGGCAGGGGGCTCTCTATGGCTACACCTTC; CDR3aa: CASSQGQGALYGYTF
j_gene: TRBJ2-5; v_gene: TRBV7-9; d_gene: TRBD2; abundance: -; CDR3nt: TGTGCCAGCAGTTCGCCTACTAGCGGCCAAGAGACCCAGTACTTC; CDR3aa: CASSSPTSGQETQYF
j_gene: TRBJ1-1; v_gene: TRBV10-2; d_gene: -; abundance: -; CDR3nt: TGCGCCAGCAGTGAGGCGGCCCTCGGGGCTGAAGCTTTCTTT; CDR3aa: CASSEAALGAEAFF
j_gene: TRBJ1-2; v_gene: TRBV11-2; d_gene: -; abundance: once; CDR3nt: TGTGCCAGCAGTACCAAAATGACAGCTAACTATGGCTACACCTTC; CDR3aa: CASSTKMTANYGYTF
j_gene: TRBJ2-7; v_gene: TRBV7-9; d_gene: -; abundance: -; CDR3nt: TGTGCCAGCAGCTTGTCGGAGGGCCTCCGCGTCGAGCAGTACTTC; CDR3aa: CASSLSEGLRVEQYF
j_gene: TRBJ2-7; v_gene: TRBV7-9; d_gene: TRBD1; abundance: -; CDR3nt: TGTGCCAGCAGCTCCGGCGGGGACAGGGGTAGGTACGAGCAGTACTTC; CDR3aa: CASSSGGDRGRYEQYF
j_gene: TRBJ2-7; v_gene: TRBV5-5; d_gene: -; abundance: -; CDR3nt: TGTGCCAGCAGTTCCGGGACAAAGAAGGACGAGCAGTACTTC; CDR3aa: CASSSGTKKDEQYF
j_gene: TRBJ2-5; v_gene: TRBV6-5; d_gene: TRBD2; abundance: -; CDR3nt: TGTGCCAGCCGACTAGCGGGAGTCCAAGAGACCCAGTACTTC; CDR3aa: CASRLAGVQETQYF
j_gene: TRBJ2-7; v_gene: TRBV4-3; d_gene: TRBD1; abundance: -; CDR3nt: TGCGCCAGCAGCCAAGATTCTCCCGACAGGGGGATACACGAGCAGTACTTC; CDR3aa: CASSQDSPDRGIHEQYF
j_gene: TRBJ2-7; v_gene: TRBV2; d_gene: -; abundance: few; CDR3nt: TGTGCCAGCAACAGAGACTACGAGCAGTACTTC; CDR3aa: CASNRDYEQYF
j_gene: TRBJ2-2; v_gene: TRBV30; d_gene: TRBD2; abundance: -; CDR3nt: TGTGCCTGGAGTGTAGGACTAGGCCTCGGGGAGCTGTTTTTT; CDR3aa: CAWSVGLGLGELFF
j_gene: TRBJ2-1; v_gene: TRBV11-3; d_gene: -; abundance: -; CDR3nt: TGTGCCAGCAGCTTTGGAGACCTTCGTCCGGAGGATGAGCAGTTCTTC; CDR3aa: CASSFGDLRPEDEQFF
j_gene: TRBJ2-1; v_gene: TRBV15; d_gene: TRBD1; abundance: -; CDR3nt: TGTGCCACCAGCGAGACAGGGGATTCCTACAATGAGCAGTTCTTC; CDR3aa: CATSETGDSYNEQFF
j_gene: TRBJ1-5; v_gene: TRBV15; d_gene: -; abundance: -; CDR3nt: TGTGCCACCAGCAGCTCCCTTTCACTATCTCGGCCCCAGCATTTT; CDR3aa: CATSSSLSLSRPQHF
j_gene: TRBJ2-1; v_gene: TRBV11-3; d_gene: -; abundance: -; CDR3nt: TGTGCCAGCAGCCGGGGGTCAGACTACAATGAGCAGTTCTTC; CDR3aa: CASSRGSDYNEQFF